This entry features one T cell receptor (beta chain) sequence. The antigen is not known. From germline, CDR1 is ENHRY and CDR2 SYGVKD. CDR3 length: 12 amino acids. Trimming removed 6 bases from V and 3 bases from J, with 8 bases in between. Profiled with immunoSEQ multiplex PCR; TCRdb holds only in-frame clones, not every one. This table holds about 92,000 clones, 70% to 90% found once. This sample is part of a study of T cell responses to AZD1222 COVID-19 vaccine. Study at large: Pooled together were second doses at about 4 or about 12 weeks.

Overall study results and limits: It was only after the peak T cell response that any repertoires were sampled. There were vaccine-associated CD4 TCRs across spike, dominant at 160-218 and 743-854. The donor group comprised mostly white British people and more females; the analysis possibly underestimated clonal diversity.

This TCR derives from an adult in good health. V gene TRBV10-3 combines with J gene TRBJ1-2; weak D call: TRBD1 (6 bases). This sample comprised peripheral blood, obtained on day 0 of AZD1222 vaccination. CDR3 sequence: CAISRGDYGYTF. DNA for the CDR3: TGTGCCATCAGCAGGGGAGACTATGGCTACACCTTC.